This T cell receptor (beta chain) is drawn from a study of tissue T cells after allogeneic stem cell transplantation. This sample's time point: mouse harvest day 14 after allogeneic transplant. Each mouse received 10^7 T-cell-depleted marrow cells plus 10^6 splenic CD5+ T cells by tail vein. Profiled with immunoSEQ multiplex PCR; TCRdb holds only in-frame clones, not every one. The sample lists approximately 8,800 clones, about two fifths occurring once. The CDR3 has 16 residues. The V end lost 2 bases, the J end lost 0 bases, and 11 bases lay between the germline ends. The V gene's germline CDR1 is LGHNA and CDR2 YSYQKL. Note on this clone: The germline and genes are mouse ones. The read ends 1 residue early relative to the CDR3; the germline J gene fills the gap.

V gene TRBV2 combines with J gene TRBJ1-3; the D gene is possibly TRBD1 (6 bases). This TCR came from a female BALB/c mouse given C57BL/6 T cells with graft-versus-host disease after an allogeneic hematopoietic cell transplant. The sequenced sample consisted of skin. CDR3 region: CASSQRGGLSGNTLYF. The part of the CDR3 DNA that was read is TGTGCCAGCAGCCAAAGGGGGGGCCTTTCTGGAAATACGCTCTAT.